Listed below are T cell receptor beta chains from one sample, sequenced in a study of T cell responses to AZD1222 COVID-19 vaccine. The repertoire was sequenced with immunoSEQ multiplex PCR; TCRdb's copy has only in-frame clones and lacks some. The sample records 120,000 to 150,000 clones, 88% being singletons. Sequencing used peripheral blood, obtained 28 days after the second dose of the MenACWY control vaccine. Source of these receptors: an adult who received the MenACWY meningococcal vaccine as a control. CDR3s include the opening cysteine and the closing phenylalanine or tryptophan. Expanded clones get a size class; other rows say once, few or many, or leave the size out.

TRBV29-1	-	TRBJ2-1	CSVWESYNEQFF
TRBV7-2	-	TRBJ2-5	CASSFPAETQYF
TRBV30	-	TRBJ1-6	CAWSVGQWGSPLHF
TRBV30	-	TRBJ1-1	CAWRANMNTEAFF
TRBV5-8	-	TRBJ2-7	CASTLEGISYEQYF
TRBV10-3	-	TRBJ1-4	CAISDSFQEENEKLFF
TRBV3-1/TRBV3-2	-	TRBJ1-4	CASSHRLDRVHATNEKLFF
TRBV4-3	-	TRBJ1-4	CASSRKILREKLFF
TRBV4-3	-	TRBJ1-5	CASSQGIRGDQPQHF
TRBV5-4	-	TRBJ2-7	CASSWGLADREQYF
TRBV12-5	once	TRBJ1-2	CASGLWQGAISYYGYTF
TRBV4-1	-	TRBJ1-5	CASSREGRDNQPQHF
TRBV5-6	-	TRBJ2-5	CASSLSSGGETQYF
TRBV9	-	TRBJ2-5	CASSVGNSQETQYF
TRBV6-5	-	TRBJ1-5	CASSYIGGGQPQHF
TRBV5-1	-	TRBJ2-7	CASSLAAAREQYF
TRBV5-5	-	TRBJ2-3	CASSGQRGTDTQYF
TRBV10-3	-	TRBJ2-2	CARQESNTGELFF
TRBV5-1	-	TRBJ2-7	CASSLTHKGYEQYF
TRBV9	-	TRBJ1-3	CASSAGTGGPNTIYF
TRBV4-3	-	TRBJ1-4	CASSQDPLRGKGNEKLFF
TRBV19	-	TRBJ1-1	CASDRGGAGTEAFF
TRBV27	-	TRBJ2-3	CASSLFGTPERVPDTQYF
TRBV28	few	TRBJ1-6	CASGDGSSYNSPLHF
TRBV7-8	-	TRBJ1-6	CASSLAAGTGDSPLHF
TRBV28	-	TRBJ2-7	CASSNGGTSGGEQYF
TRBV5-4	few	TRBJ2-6	CASSFGGRSSGANVLTF
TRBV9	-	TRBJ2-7	CASSVDYGSYEQYF
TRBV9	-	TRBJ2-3	CASSVGLVHTDTQYF
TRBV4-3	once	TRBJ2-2	CASSPDSTGELFF
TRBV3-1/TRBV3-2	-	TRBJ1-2	CASSQPPGQGNYGYTF
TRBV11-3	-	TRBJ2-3	CASSLVLAGNTDTQYF
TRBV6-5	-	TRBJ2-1	CASSQLAGAGNEQFF
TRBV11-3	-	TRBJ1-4	CASSLRTSWDFDEKLFF
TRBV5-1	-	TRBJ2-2	CASRLTGYTGELFF
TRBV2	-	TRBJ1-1	CASTRNTEAFF
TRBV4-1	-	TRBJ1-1	CASSQRGPTRGSTEAFF
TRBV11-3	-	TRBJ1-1	CASSRGQSSTEAFF
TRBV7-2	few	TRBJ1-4	CASSLAARVGNEKLFF
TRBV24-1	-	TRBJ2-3	CATSDPTTGGEADTQYF
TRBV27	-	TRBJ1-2	CASSLRGGGIYGYTF
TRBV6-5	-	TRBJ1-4	CASVYPVNNEKLFF
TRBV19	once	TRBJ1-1	CASSMRGRNTEAFF
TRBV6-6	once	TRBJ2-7	CASTADSYEQYF
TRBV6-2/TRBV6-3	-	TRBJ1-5	CASSYYQGNQPQHF
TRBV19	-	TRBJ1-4	CASIPSGGVVEKLFF
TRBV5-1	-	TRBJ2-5	CASSPGLQETQYF
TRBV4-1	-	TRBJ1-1	CASSQEGRRRGRGTEAFF
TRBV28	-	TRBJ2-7	CASSIPGTRIREQYF